This is a list of T cell receptor beta chains from one sample in a study of T-cell reconstitution after alpha-beta-depleted transplantation in children. TCRdb re-called the PCR reads with MiXCR, one entry per CDR3 protein. The sample has a few hundred thousand distinct CDR3 sequences, around 15% seen once. The sample was PBMCs, mostly from graft donor cells, taken 360 days after TCRalphabeta/CD19-depleted stem cell transplant. These receptors all stem from a boy under three years old who had a stem cell transplant for Wiskott-Aldrich syndrome, so the T cells may come from the graft donor. Each CDR3 is given without its conserved first and last residue. The D gene is left open where the match is weak. Rows may omit the clone size; those that give it use once, few, many or a size class.

ASSRDFPDTGELF	-	TRBJ2-2	TRBV7-7	-
SVERGGAGSGELF	-	TRBJ2-2	TRBV29-1	-
ASSPQASFGFLYEQY	-	TRBJ2-7	TRBV9	-
SAPPFGQGKY	-	TRBJ2-7	TRBV20-1	TRBD1
ASREIAGGPSEQF	-	TRBJ2-1	TRBV3-1	TRBD2
ASSQVGQGSSPLH	few	TRBJ1-6	TRBV3-1	-
ASSQVGFRDLSTDTQY	few	TRBJ2-3	TRBV4-1	-
ASSLTLAGLYNEQF	few	TRBJ2-1	TRBV5-1	TRBD2
SVDRRLNTEAF	-	TRBJ1-1	TRBV29-1	-
ASSLGTRAQY	few	TRBJ2-3	TRBV7-2	-
SARLGRLTYNEQF	few	TRBJ2-1	TRBV29-1	-
ASSHGLVCEQY	-	TRBJ2-7	TRBV5-6	TRBD2
ASSSTGREQY	few	TRBJ2-7	TRBV7-6	-
ATSRWRGQGENIQY	-	TRBJ2-4	TRBV15	-
ASSHRVSLVVSV	few	TRBJ2-1	TRBV28	-
ASSILGRGEMNTEAF	-	TRBJ1-1	TRBV19	TRBD1
ASSEQGFSGANVLT	many	TRBJ2-6	TRBV27	-
ASSLVLRAGGLNEQF	-	TRBJ2-1	TRBV11-2	TRBD1
ASSSWTGVNNEQF	few	TRBJ2-1	TRBV5-4	TRBD1
ASSQGGGFGNNEQF	-	TRBJ2-1	TRBV14	-
AITKSTSASSTDTQY	-	TRBJ2-3	TRBV10-3	TRBD2
ASSFTYNRGRRYEQF	-	TRBJ2-1	TRBV28	TRBD1
ASSRDREAYEQY	-	TRBJ2-7	TRBV3-1	TRBD1
ASSSGQTYNSPLH	-	TRBJ1-6	TRBV5-1	-
ASSLTRGDTQY	many	TRBJ2-3	TRBV28	-
ASSLAPRDTYEQY	-	TRBJ2-7	TRBV5-1	-
ASSQLPGQGARGELF	many	TRBJ2-2	TRBV4-1	TRBD1
ASSQDREGEVNEQF	-	TRBJ2-1	TRBV4-3	-
ASSPRTSGFYNEQF	-	TRBJ2-1	TRBV12-3/TRBV12-4	TRBD2
ASSLQGREAF	many	TRBJ1-1	TRBV28	-
ASSHTPGLVQY	many	TRBJ2-3	TRBV9	TRBD2
SAKKGAWDTDTQY	-	TRBJ2-3	TRBV20-1	TRBD1
ASSPRGQGGETQY	-	TRBJ2-5	TRBV7-2	-
ASRFTTGGHGYT	few	TRBJ1-2	TRBV6-2/TRBV6-3	TRBD1
ASSPQTGNTGELF	-	TRBJ2-2	TRBV5-1	-
ASSYSLTGQETQY	many	TRBJ2-5	TRBV6-5	-
ASSELPGGQYGYT	-	TRBJ1-2	TRBV10-1	-
ASSLWLTLISYEQY	few	TRBJ2-7	TRBV12-3/TRBV12-4	-
AWSTGTIRETQY	-	TRBJ2-5	TRBV30	-
ASREQGKEDSPLH	-	TRBJ1-6	TRBV6-1	-
ASSPGSGPSGANVLT	-	TRBJ2-6	TRBV18	-
ASSYSKGNEQY	-	TRBJ2-7	TRBV6-6	-
ASSYFGVETQY	many	TRBJ2-5	TRBV6-6	-
ASSFSERFEQF	-	TRBJ2-1	TRBV12-3/TRBV12-4	-
ASSYSFDPNTGELF	-	TRBJ2-2	TRBV6-2/TRBV6-3	-
ATSPRTGYTGELF	-	TRBJ2-2	TRBV15	TRBD1
ASSQKTVSSYNEQF	few	TRBJ2-1	TRBV4-1	-
ASSEEQGWHSPLH	few	TRBJ1-6	TRBV25-1	-
ASSSWTGHTDTQY	few	TRBJ2-3	TRBV11-2	TRBD1
SARPLAGAYNEQF	-	TRBJ2-1	TRBV20-1	TRBD2
ASSLNDGTVYEQY	few	TRBJ2-7	TRBV27	-
ASSLLTSGRSDTQY	-	TRBJ2-3	TRBV7-2	TRBD2
SAFIRVARGYGYT	-	TRBJ1-2	TRBV20-1	-
ATSDVGLARSTDTQY	-	TRBJ2-3	TRBV24-1	-